This TCR beta chain was sequenced for a study of control samples from healthy donors and cancer patients. The data were produced by immunoSEQ multiplex PCR, yet TCRdb's version contains in-frame clones alone and is incomplete. The table shows 60,000 or so clones, with roughly 87% occurring only once. Germline V gene sequence: CDR1 MDHEN, CDR2 SYDVKM. The CDR3 consists of 17 residues. Trimming at V came to 9 bases and at J to 0 bases, leaving 9 bases not matched to a gene. This chain links TRBV28 with TRBJ2-4; 12 bases agree with TRBD1. The sequenced material came from blood. This sequence originates from a man in his forties or fifties in good health. Here the CDR3 DNA reads TGTGCCAGGGGGGACAGGGGGCTACTTCTAGCCAAAAACATTCAGTACTTC. Translating it yields CARGDRGLLLAKNIQYF.